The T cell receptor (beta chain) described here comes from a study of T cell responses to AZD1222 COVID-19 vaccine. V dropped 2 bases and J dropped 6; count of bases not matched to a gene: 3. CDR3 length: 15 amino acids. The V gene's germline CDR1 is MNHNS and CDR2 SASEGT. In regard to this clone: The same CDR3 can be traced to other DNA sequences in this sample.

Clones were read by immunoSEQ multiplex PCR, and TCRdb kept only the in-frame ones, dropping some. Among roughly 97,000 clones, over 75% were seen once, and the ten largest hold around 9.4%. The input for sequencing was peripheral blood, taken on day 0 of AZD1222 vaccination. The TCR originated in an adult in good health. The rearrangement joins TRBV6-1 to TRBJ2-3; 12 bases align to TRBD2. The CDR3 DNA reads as TGTGCCAGCAGTGAACTAGCGGGGGGGCCGGATACGCAGTATTTT. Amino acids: CASSELAGGPDTQYF.